This record covers a single T cell receptor beta chain. The sample belongs to a study of T cell responses to AZD1222 COVID-19 vaccine. V shed 3 bases and J 0 bases; nucleotides not matched to a gene: 3. Germline loops: CDR1 SGHTA, CDR2 FQGTGA. The CDR3 consists of 16 residues. Measured with immunoSEQ multiplex PCR; TCRdb has only the in-frame clones, and not every one. The table includes some 100,000 clones, about 88% detected once. This specimen consisted of peripheral blood, obtained 28 days after the second AZD1222 dose. This chain links TRBV7-3 with TRBJ2-5, with 11 bases matching TRBD2. The sequence was collected from an adult who received the AZD1222 COVID-19 vaccine. The CDR3 DNA is TGTGCCAGCAGCTTGGGACTAGCGGCGTACCAAGAGACCCAGTACTTC. Its translation is CASSLGLAAYQETQYF.